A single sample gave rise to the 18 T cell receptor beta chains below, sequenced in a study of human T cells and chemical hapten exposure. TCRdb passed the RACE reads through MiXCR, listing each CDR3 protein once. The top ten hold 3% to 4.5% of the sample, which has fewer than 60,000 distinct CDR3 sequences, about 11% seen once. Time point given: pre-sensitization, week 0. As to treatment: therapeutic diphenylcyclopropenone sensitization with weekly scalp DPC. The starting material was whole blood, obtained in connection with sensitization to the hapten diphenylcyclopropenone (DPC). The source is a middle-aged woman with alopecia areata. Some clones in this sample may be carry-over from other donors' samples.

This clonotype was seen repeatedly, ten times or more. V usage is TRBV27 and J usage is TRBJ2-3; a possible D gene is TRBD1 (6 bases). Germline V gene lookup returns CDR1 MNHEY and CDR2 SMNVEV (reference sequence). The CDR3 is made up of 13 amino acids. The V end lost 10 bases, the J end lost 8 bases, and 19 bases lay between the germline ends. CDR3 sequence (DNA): TGTGCCATAGCCGGGACAACTCAGGGTACGCAGTATTTT. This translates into CAIAGTTQGTQYF.

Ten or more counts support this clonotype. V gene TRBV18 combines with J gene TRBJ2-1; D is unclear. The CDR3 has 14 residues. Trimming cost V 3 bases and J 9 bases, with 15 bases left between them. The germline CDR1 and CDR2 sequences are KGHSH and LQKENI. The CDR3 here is CASSPLETVGEQFF. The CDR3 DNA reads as TGTGCCAGCTCACCCCTCGAAACGGTGGGTGAGCAGTTCTTC.

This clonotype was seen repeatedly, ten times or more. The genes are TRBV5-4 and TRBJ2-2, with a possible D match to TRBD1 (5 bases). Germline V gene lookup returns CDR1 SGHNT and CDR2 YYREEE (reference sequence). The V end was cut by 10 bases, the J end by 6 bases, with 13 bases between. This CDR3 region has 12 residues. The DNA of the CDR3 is TGTGCCGGTCAGTGGGGCGCCGGGGAGCTGTTTTTT. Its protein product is CAGQWGAGELFF.

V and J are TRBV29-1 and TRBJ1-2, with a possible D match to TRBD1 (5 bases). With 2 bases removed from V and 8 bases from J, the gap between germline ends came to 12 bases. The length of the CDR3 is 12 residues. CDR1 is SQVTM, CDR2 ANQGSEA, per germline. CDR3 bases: TGCAGCGTTGAAAGGGCAGGGCGCGGCTACACCTTC. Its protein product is CSVERAGRGYTF.

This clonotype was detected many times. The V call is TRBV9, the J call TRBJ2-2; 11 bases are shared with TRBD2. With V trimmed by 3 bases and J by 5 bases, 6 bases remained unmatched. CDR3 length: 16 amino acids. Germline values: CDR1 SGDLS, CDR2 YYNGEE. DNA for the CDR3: TGTGCCAGCAGCGCGGGACTAGCGGAAGGGACCGGGGAGCTGTTTTTT. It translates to CASSAGLAEGTGELFF. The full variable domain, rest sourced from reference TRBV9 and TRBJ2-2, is DSGVTQTPKHLITATGQRVTLRCSPRSGDLSVYWYQQSLDQGLQFLIQYYNGEERAKGNILERFSAQQFPDLHSELNLSSLELGDSALYFCASSAGLAEGTGELFFGEGSRLTVL.

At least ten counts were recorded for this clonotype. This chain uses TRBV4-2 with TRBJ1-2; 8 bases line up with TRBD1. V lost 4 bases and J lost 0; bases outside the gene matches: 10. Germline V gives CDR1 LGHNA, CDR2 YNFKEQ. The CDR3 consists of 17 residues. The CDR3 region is CASSLADRAEANYGYTF. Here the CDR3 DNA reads TGTGCCAGCAGCCTTGCGGACAGGGCGGAGGCTAACTATGGCTACACCTTC.

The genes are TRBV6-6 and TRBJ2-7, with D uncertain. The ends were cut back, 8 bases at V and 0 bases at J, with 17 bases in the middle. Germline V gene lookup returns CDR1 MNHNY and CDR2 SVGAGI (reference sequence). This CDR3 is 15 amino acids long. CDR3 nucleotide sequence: TGTGCCAGCGTTGATGAGGCGACCTCCTCCTACGAGCAGTACTTC. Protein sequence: CASVDEATSSYEQYF.

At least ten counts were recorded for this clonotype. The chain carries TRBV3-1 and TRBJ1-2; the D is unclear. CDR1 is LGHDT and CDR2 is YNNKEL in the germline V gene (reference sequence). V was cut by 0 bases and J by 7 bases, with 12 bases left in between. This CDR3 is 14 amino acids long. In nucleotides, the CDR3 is TGTGCCAGCAGCCAAGAACCTCAAGGACGTGGCTACACCTTC. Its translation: CASSQEPQGRGYTF.

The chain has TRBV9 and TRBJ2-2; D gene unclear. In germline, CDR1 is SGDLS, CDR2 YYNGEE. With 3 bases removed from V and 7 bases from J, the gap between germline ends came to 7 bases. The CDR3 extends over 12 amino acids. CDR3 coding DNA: TGTGCCAGCAGCGGACTGGTCGGGGAGCTGTTTTTT. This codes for CASSGLVGELFF.

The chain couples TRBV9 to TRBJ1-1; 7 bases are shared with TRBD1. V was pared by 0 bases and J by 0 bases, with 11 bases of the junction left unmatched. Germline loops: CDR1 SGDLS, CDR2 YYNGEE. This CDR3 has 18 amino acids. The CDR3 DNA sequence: TGTGCCAGCAGCGTAGAAGCTCCGGCAGGGGGATTGAACACTGAAGCTTTCTTT. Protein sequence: CASSVEAPAGGLNTEAFF.

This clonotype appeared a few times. CDR3 DNA: TGTGCCAGCCTCGGACAGACTGGGGCCAACGTCCTGACTTTC. Translation: CASLGQTGANVLTF. The V and J genes are TRBV13 and TRBJ2-6; D is perhaps TRBD1 (6 bases). Germline V CDR1 and CDR2: PRHDT, FYEKMQ (reference sequence). This CDR3 contains 14 residues. V was trimmed by 8 bases and J by 2 bases, leaving 10 bases between them.

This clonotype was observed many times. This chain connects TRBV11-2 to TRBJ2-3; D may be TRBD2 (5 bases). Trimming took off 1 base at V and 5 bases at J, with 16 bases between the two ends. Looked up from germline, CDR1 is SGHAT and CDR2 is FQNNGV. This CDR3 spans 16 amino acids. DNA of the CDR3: TGTGCCAGCAGCTTAGGGGTGCGCAGCGGAGTAGATACGCAGTATTTT. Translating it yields CASSLGVRSGVDTQYF.

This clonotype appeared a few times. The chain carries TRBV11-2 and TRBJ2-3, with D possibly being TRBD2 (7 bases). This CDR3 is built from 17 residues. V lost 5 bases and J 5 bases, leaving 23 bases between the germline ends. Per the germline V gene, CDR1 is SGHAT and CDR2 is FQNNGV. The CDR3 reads CASSPPPPSGTIDTQYF. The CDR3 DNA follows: TGTGCCAGCAGCCCACCGCCCCCCAGCGGGACAATAGATACGCAGTATTTT.

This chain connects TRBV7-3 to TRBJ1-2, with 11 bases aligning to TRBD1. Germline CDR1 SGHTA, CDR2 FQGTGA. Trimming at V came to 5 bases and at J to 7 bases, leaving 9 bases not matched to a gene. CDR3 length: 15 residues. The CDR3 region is CASSPQGQGVGGYTF. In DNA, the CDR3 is TGTGCCAGCAGCCCCCAGGGACAGGGGGTAGGTGGCTACACCTTC.

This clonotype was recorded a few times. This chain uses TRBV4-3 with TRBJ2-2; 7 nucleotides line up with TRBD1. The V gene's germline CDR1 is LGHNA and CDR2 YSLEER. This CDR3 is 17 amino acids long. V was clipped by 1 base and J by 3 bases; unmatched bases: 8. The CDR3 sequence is CASSQGPGTAYTGELFF. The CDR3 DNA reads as TGCGCCAGCAGCCAAGGTCCAGGGACAGCTTACACCGGGGAGCTGTTTTTT.

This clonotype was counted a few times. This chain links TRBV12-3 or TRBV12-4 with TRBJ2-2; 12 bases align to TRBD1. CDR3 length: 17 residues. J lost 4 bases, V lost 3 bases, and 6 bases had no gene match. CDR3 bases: TGTGCCAGCAGTTTTCCGGGACAGGGGGCGGGCACCGGGGAGCTGTTTTTT. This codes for CASSFPGQGAGTGELFF.

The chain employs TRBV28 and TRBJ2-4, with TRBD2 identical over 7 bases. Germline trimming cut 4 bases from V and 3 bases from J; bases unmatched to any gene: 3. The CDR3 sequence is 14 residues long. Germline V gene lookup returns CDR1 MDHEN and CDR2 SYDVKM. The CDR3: CASSWGEGKNIQYF. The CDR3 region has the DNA TGTGCCAGCAGTTGGGGGGAGGGCAAAAACATTCAGTACTTC.

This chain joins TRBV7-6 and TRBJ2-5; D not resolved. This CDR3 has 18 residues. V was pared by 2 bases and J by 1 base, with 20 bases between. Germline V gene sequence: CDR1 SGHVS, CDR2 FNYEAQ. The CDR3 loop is CASSLMRPPNSFQETQYF. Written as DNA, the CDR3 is TGTGCCAGCAGCTTAATGCGCCCCCCAAATTCATTCCAAGAGACCCAGTACTTC.